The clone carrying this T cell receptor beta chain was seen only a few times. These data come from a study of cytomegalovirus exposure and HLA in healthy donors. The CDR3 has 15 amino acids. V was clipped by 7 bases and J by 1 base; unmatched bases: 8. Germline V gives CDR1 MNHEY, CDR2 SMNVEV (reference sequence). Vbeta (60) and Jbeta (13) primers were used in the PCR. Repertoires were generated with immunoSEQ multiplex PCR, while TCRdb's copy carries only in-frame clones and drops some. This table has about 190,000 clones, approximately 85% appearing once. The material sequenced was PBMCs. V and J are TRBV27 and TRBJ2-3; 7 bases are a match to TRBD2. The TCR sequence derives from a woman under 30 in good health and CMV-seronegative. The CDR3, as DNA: TGTGCCAGCACCCCAGCGGGGACTCGCACAGATACGCAGTATTTT. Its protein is CASTPAGTRTDTQYF.